A selection of T cell receptor beta chains follows, all from one sample in a study of Ad26.COV2.S vaccination and SARS-CoV-2 variants. Sequencing used immunoSEQ multiplex PCR; TCRdb keeps in-frame clones, though not all of them. This table holds roughly 410,000 clones, 83% found once. The source was peripheral blood, collected in a trial of Ad26.COV2.S vaccine versus placebo. The receptors derive from a person aged 18-60 years who received the Ad26.COV2.S COVID-19 vaccine or a placebo. Each CDR3 is given with its conserved first and last residue. A D gene is named only where the DNA matches it firmly. A row's size may be missing; if present it is once, few, many or a size class.

abundance	d_gene	len	v_gene	j_gene	CDR3nt	CDR3aa
-	-	15	TRBV11-2	TRBJ2-3	TGTGCCAGCAGCTCCGCAGGATACCGTGAAGATACGCAGTATTTT	CASSSAGYREDTQYF
-	-	12	TRBV7-2	TRBJ2-5	TGTGCCAGCAGTCGGGACCGGGAGACCCAGTACTTC	CASSRDRETQYF
-	-	15	TRBV13	TRBJ2-7	TGTGCCAGCAGCTTTTTGGGGGGCCTCTCCTACGAGCAGTACTTC	CASSFLGGLSYEQYF
-	-	15	TRBV5-1	TRBJ2-1	TGCGCCAGCAGCTTGGGGCGGACTCCTGGGAATGAGCAGTTCTTC	CASSLGRTPGNEQFF
-	-	12	TRBV30	TRBJ2-1	TGTGCCTGGACAAGTGGTACCAATGAGCAGTTCTTC	CAWTSGTNEQFF
-	-	15	TRBV5-1	TRBJ2-2	TGCGCCAGCAGCCGGGACCCGACGAACACCGGGGAGCTGTTTTTT	CASSRDPTNTGELFF
once	-	14	TRBV5-1	TRBJ2-3	TGCGCCAGCAGCCCTGTACCCTCAGGAGATACGCAGTATTTT	CASSPVPSGDTQYF
-	-	15	TRBV6-5	TRBJ2-7	TGTGCCAGCAGTCCCGGACCTCTTGCGGCCTACGAGCAGTACTTC	CASSPGPLAAYEQYF
once	TRBD1	15	TRBV6-5	TRBJ2-7	TGTGCCAGCAGTCTCCGGACAGGGGAAATCTACGAGCAGTACTTC	CASSLRTGEIYEQYF
-	TRBD1	11	TRBV14	TRBJ2-7	TGTGCCAGCAGCCTTGGACAGGGTCTGTACTTC	CASSLGQGLYF
-	TRBD1	13	TRBV5-1	TRBJ1-1	TGCGCCAGCAGCGGGCCGGGACAGTTTGAAGCTTTCTTT	CASSGPGQFEAFF
-	-	16	TRBV5-1	TRBJ2-5	TGCGCCAGCAGCTCTGCTACCGGGCCCTTGGGGGGGACCCAGTACTTC	CASSSATGPLGGTQYF
-	-	15	TRBV6-6	TRBJ2-7	TGTGCCAGCAGTTCCTCTCCCGGGACAAGGGACGAGCAGTACTTC	CASSSSPGTRDEQYF
-	-	14	TRBV5-1	TRBJ1-3	TGCGCCAGCAGTTTGGGGTCCGCTGGAAACACCATATATTTT	CASSLGSAGNTIYF
-	-	15	TRBV28	TRBJ2-7	TGTGCCAGCAGTTTAGGGGGATCGGTTGGGTACGAGCAGTACTTC	CASSLGGSVGYEQYF
-	TRBD2	15	TRBV4-1	TRBJ2-7	TGCGCCAGCAGCCACCTGACTAGCGGGGCCTACGAGCAGTACTTC	CASSHLTSGAYEQYF
-	TRBD1	15	TRBV6-5	TRBJ2-7	TGTGCCAGCAGTTACCAGACAGGGGGGACGTACGAGCAGTACTTC	CASSYQTGGTYEQYF
-	-	13	TRBV19	TRBJ1-4	TGTGCCAGTAGCCGATCATCAGAGGAAAAACTGTTTTTT	CASSRSSEEKLFF
-	TRBD2	16	TRBV28	TRBJ2-3	TGTGCCAGCAGTGAAATGACTAGCGGGAGGCTGGATACGCAGTATTTT	CASSEMTSGRLDTQYF
-	-	13	TRBV5-3	TRBJ1-1	TGTGCCAGAAGCTCGAGTCTGACGGAGGAAGCTTTCTTT	CARSSSLTEEAFF
-	-	17	TRBV5-6	TRBJ1-2	TGTGCCAGCAGCTGGCGGACCGCACCGAGGGCGATCTATGGCTACACCTTC	CASSWRTAPRAIYGYTF
-	TRBD2	15	TRBV5-1	TRBJ2-7	TGCGCCAGCAGCTGGGGACTAGCCCTATCCTACGAGCAGTACTTC	CASSWGLALSYEQYF
-	TRBD1	14	TRBV5-1	TRBJ2-7	TGCGCCAGCAGCTGGGGGGACAGGGAACACGAGCAGTACTTC	CASSWGDREHEQYF
-	-	15	TRBV7-9	TRBJ2-2	TGTGCCAGCAGCCCATTTACCAGACATACCGGGGAGCTGTTTTTT	CASSPFTRHTGELFF
-	-	15	TRBV18	TRBJ1-3	TGTGCCAGCTCACCCTCGGCGCCCCCTGGAAACACCATATATTTT	CASSPSAPPGNTIYF
-	-	16	TRBV6-6	TRBJ1-4	TGTGCCAGCAACATGGGAGGGCGGGGGGCTAATGAAAAACTGTTTTTT	CASNMGGRGANEKLFF
-	TRBD1	14	TRBV5-1	TRBJ1-6	TGCGCCAGCAGCTCATCGGACAGGAATTCACCCCTCCACTTT	CASSSSDRNSPLHF
-	-	14	TRBV28	TRBJ2-5	TGTGCCAGCGCGAAAAACGGGGGCGGAGAGACCCAGTACTTC	CASAKNGGGETQYF
-	-	14	TRBV5-4	TRBJ1-5	TGTGCCAGCAGCTTTGGGGGGGGCGGACAGCCCCAGCATTTT	CASSFGGGGQPQHF
-	-	13	TRBV10-3	TRBJ2-2	TGTGCCGCCTCCGGAGGCCTTCCCGGGGAGCTGTTTTTT	CAASGGLPGELFF
once	TRBD1	14	TRBV5-1	TRBJ2-5	TGCGCCAGCAGCCCGGACAGGCCACCCGAGACCCAGTACTTC	CASSPDRPPETQYF
-	TRBD2	16	TRBV5-4	TRBJ2-5	TGTGCCAGCAGCTCGGGACTAGCGGGGGGGGTAGAGACCCAGTACTTC	CASSSGLAGGVETQYF
-	-	15	TRBV4-1	TRBJ1-4	TGCGCCAGCAGCCGTCCGGGACATACTAATGAAAAACTGTTTTTT	CASSRPGHTNEKLFF
-	-	13	TRBV6-5	TRBJ1-5	TGTGCCAGCAGCGAGTATAGCAATCAGCCCCAGCATTTT	CASSEYSNQPQHF
-	TRBD1	14	TRBV7-9	TRBJ1-6	TGTGCCAGCAGCGGGACAGGGGGAAATTCACCCCTCCACTTT	CASSGTGGNSPLHF
-	TRBD2	14	TRBV10-1	TRBJ2-3	TGCGCCAGCAGTGGAGCGGGAAGTCCAGATACGCAGTATTTT	CASSGAGSPDTQYF
-	TRBD1	15	TRBV9	TRBJ2-5	TGTGCCAGCAGCATACGGACAGGGCCTCAAGAGACCCAGTACTTC	CASSIRTGPQETQYF
-	-	14	TRBV7-9	TRBJ2-5	TGTGCCAGCAGCTTATTAGGAATACAAGAGACCCAGTACTTC	CASSLLGIQETQYF